The rows below give T cell receptor beta chains drawn from one sample of a study of T cell changes during pregnancy in multiple sclerosis. The repertoire was sequenced with immunoSEQ multiplex PCR; TCRdb's copy has only in-frame clones and lacks some. This sample carries some 47,000 clones, around nine tenths of them seen once, and the ten largest clones take 5.9%. Source: CD8+ T cells from peripheral blood mononuclear cells, taken after pregnancy. These receptors originate from a female donor in good health, enrolled as a control in a pregnancy study. CDR3s include the opening cysteine and the closing phenylalanine or tryptophan. D genes are given only for firm matches. Clone size, where shown, is once, few, many, or a class for clones that have expanded.

>TRBV4-1|TRBJ2-7|TRBD1|NA
TGCGCCAGCAGCCCGACCCACAGGGGGCTTTCCTACGAGCAGTACTTC
CASSPTHRGLSYEQYF
>TRBV5-6|TRBJ1-2|NA|NA
TGTGCCAGCAGCACCGGACAGACCGACTTTTATGGCTACACCTTC
CASSTGQTDFYGYTF
>TRBV11-2|TRBJ2-3|TRBD2|NA
TGTGCCAGCAGCGCCTTACCGCTAGCGGGGGGAGATACGCAGTATTTT
CASSALPLAGGDTQYF
>TRBV9|TRBJ1-2|TRBD1|NA
TGTGCCAGCAGCACCACCCAGGGGGCAATCTATGGCTACACCTTC
CASSTTQGAIYGYTF
>TRBV5-6|TRBJ2-5|NA|NA
TGTGCCAGCAGCTTGAGAGTAGAAGAGACCCAGTACTTC
CASSLRVEETQYF
>TRBV9|TRBJ2-5|TRBD1|NA
TGTGCCAGCAGCGGACACAGGGGAGCGGAGACCCAGTACTTC
CASSGHRGAETQYF
>TRBV5-6|TRBJ2-7|NA|once
TGTGCCAGCAGCTTGTCTCAGGGCTACGAGCAGTACTTC
CASSLSQGYEQYF
>TRBV19|TRBJ2-5|NA|NA
TGTGCCAGTAGTATAAGAGGAGCCGCCCAAGAGACCCAGTACTTC
CASSIRGAAQETQYF
>TRBV9|TRBJ1-2|NA|NA
TGTGCCAGCGAATCAGGGGTTCCCTATGGCTACACCTTC
CASESGVPYGYTF
>TRBV19|TRBJ1-2|NA|NA
TGTGCCAGTAGTATTAGCAAAGAATATGGCTACACCTTC
CASSISKEYGYTF
>TRBV11-2|TRBJ2-7|TRBD1|NA
TGTGCCAGCAGCTTCACCGACAGGGGTTCCTACGAGCAGTACTTC
CASSFTDRGSYEQYF
>TRBV7-9|TRBJ2-7|TRBD2|once
TGTGCCAGCAGCTCTTTAGCGGGGGGGCCATACGAGCAGTACTTC
CASSSLAGGPYEQYF
>TRBV7-8|TRBJ1-2|NA|NA
TGTGCCAGCAGCGAGGGTTACAACTATGGCTACACCTTC
CASSEGYNYGYTF
>TRBV7-8|TRBJ1-5|TRBD1|NA
TGTGCCAGCAGCTTATTTCCCCCCCTCGGGACAGGGTTCGGTAATCAGCCCCAGCATTTT
CASSLFPPLGTGFGNQPQHF
>TRBV9|TRBJ1-1|TRBD1|NA
TGTGCCAGCAGCCTAGAACAGGGGGCTGACACTGAAGCTTTCTTT
CASSLEQGADTEAFF
>TRBV6-1|TRBJ1-5|NA|NA
TGTGCCAGCAGTGAAAATCTTTGGGACACGCCTGAGCATTTT
CASSENLWDTPEHF
>TRBV7-9|TRBJ2-7|NA|NA
TGTGCCAGCAGCTTAGCACCTACCTACGAGCAGTACTTC
CASSLAPTYEQYF
>TRBV29-1|TRBJ2-7|TRBD2|NA
TGCAGCGTTGAAGTCGGGGGGTACGAGCAGTACTTC
CSVEVGGYEQYF